Sequencing of this TCR beta chain was carried out in a study of cytomegalovirus exposure and HLA in healthy donors. Study-wide findings and caveats: First-cohort TCR clusters were later found to tend to co-occur in the 120 validation repertoires. The dataset shows that most TCR sequences were rare, while some public TCRs occurred in many donors.

TCRdb keeps only in-frame clones here, not all; method: immunoSEQ multiplex PCR. The sample gives approximately 200,000 clones, approximately 82% of which show up once; around an eighth is in the top ten. For this clone: Its antigen is not known.

Germline V CDR1 and CDR2: SQVTM, ANQGSEA. V was cut by 5 bases and J by 2 bases, with 10 bases left in between. The CDR3 is 12 residues long. The chain links TRBV29-1 to TRBJ2-7; tentative D call: TRBD1 (6 bases). The origin of this receptor is a woman younger than 45 in good health and CMV-seropositive. The sample consisted of PBMCs. CDR3 sequence (DNA): TGCAGCGTTTGGGACAATACCTACGAGCAGTACTTC. This translates into CSVWDNTYEQYF.